This TCR beta chain was sequenced during a study of T cell repertoires in cytomegalovirus infection. Across the whole study: TCR beta signatures that were public indicated CMV infection and matching HLA type. General study points: Cumulative frequency of public TCR beta families picked out carriers of CMV plus the relevant HLA.

The CDR3 has 16 residues. Germline V CDR1 and CDR2: GTSNPN, SVGIG (reference sequence). J was trimmed by 0 bases and V by 7 bases; bases with no gene match: 14. TCRdb used MiXCR to reprocess the reads, holding one entry per CDR3 protein. This sample has some 120,000 distinct CDR3 sequences, with about 9.5% found just once. This clonotype was found a few times. Its target is unknown. Sequencing was done on a sample of PBMCs, sequenced either directly or after in vitro stimulation (not recorded which). The sequence was obtained from a human donor in good health (CMV status not recorded). Some clones in this sample may be carry-over from other donors' samples. The V call is TRBV30, the J call TRBJ1-1, with 7 nucleotides matching TRBD1. CDR3 amino acids: CALTGELGGMNTEAFF. The CDR3 nucleotides read TGTGCCTTAACAGGGGAGTTGGGCGGAATGAACACTGAAGCTTTCTTT.